Shown below are 22 T cell receptor beta chains from a single sample sequenced in a study of blood T cell repertoires in COVID-19 (dated by TCRdb to the early 2020s). The library came from the immunoSEQ multiplex PCR assay. TCRdb's version of the immuneACCESS table is confined to in-frame rearrangements and falls short of the full clone set. An unresolved V gene accounts for under half of the shortfall where checked; the remainder is of unknown origin. The sample table shows fewer than 300,000 clones, and approximately 82% are seen once. Roughly 5% of the sample is in the top ten clones. Input material: peripheral blood. These receptors originate from a man older than 75 with acute or convalescent COVID-19.

The chain couples TRBV7-9 to TRBJ2-7; TRBD1 matches at 10 bases. With 5 bases clipped from V and 5 bases from J, the junction kept 9 bases outside the gene matches. The length of the CDR3 is 15 residues. Per the germline V gene, CDR1 is SEHNR and CDR2 is FQNEAQ (reference sequence). The CDR3 coding sequence is TGTGCCAGCAGCCAAACGGGACAGGGGACCCACGAGCAGTACTTC. This sequence encodes CASSQTGQGTHEQYF.

The V call is TRBV3-1 (or the pseudogene TRBV3-2), the J call TRBJ1-2, with 9 bases fitting TRBD1. Germline loops: CDR1 LGHDT, CDR2 YNNKEL (reference sequence). The CDR3 is 15 amino acids. Trimming at V came to 2 bases and at J to 6 bases, leaving 7 bases not matched to a gene. The CDR3 coding sequence is TGTGCCAGCAGCCAACCCGGACAGGGGAGAGATGGCTACACCTTC. Its protein product is CASSQPGQGRDGYTF.

The gene calls are TRBV19 and TRBJ2-7; TRBD1 matches 10 bases. Germline values: CDR1 LNHDA, CDR2 SQIVND (reference sequence). After removal of 5 bases from V and 6 bases from J, the junction contained 4 bases not matched to a gene. There are 13 residues in the CDR3. CDR3: CASSGQGGFEQYF. The CDR3 DNA reads as TGTGCCAGTAGTGGACAGGGGGGTTTCGAGCAGTACTTC.

The V and J genes are TRBV3-1 (or the pseudogene TRBV3-2) and TRBJ1-3; no clear D. Germline CDR1 is LGHDT and CDR2 is YNNKEL (reference sequence). CDR3 length: 19 amino acids. Trimming shortened V by 1 base and J by 0 bases, and 19 bases separated the two germline ends. The CDR3 bases are TGTGCCAGCAGCCAAGGGGCATTGGTGGGCAGGAACTCTGGAAACACCATATATTTT. Its protein is CASSQGALVGRNSGNTIYF.

The rearrangement joins TRBV9 to TRBJ2-3; 7 nucleotides line up with TRBD2. Per the germline V gene, CDR1 is SGDLS and CDR2 is YYNGEE. V lost 4 bases to trimming and J lost 1 base; unmatched junction nucleotides: 6. The CDR3 length is 15 residues. CDR3: CASSPRDYRTDTQYF. CDR3 in DNA: TGTGCCAGCAGCCCTAGGGACTATCGCACAGATACGCAGTATTTT.

This chain links TRBV5-6 with TRBJ1-1; D possibly corresponds to TRBD1 (6 bases). Germline V gene data show CDR1 as SGHDT and CDR2 as YYEEEE. V was clipped by 2 bases and J by 0 bases, with 8 bases between them. The CDR3 has 14 amino acids. CDR3 sequence: CASSFGTLNTEAFF. CDR3 sequence (DNA): TGTGCCAGCAGCTTTGGGACACTGAACACTGAAGCTTTCTTT.

In its sample, this clone was seen a few times. V and J are TRBV28 and TRBJ1-4; TRBD1 matches 9 bases. The V and J ends lost 8 bases and 8 bases, in that order; junction bases with no gene match: 9. The V gene's germline CDR1 is MDHEN and CDR2 SYDVKM. The CDR3 runs 14 residues. The CDR3 spells CASATGQGYEKLFF. The CDR3 nucleotides read TGTGCCAGCGCTACGGGACAGGGTTACGAAAAACTGTTTTTT.

The chain couples TRBV5-1 to TRBJ2-2, with D perhaps matching TRBD1 (6 bases). Germline values: CDR1 SGHRS, CDR2 YFSETQ. The CDR3 runs to 14 residues. V was cut by 4 bases and J by 5 bases, with 12 bases left in between. The CDR3 protein is CASSPQGFTGELFF. Here the CDR3 DNA reads TGCGCCAGCAGCCCTCAGGGGTTTACCGGGGAGCTGTTTTTT.

This clone was seen just once. This chain uses TRBV3-1 (or the pseudogene TRBV3-2) with TRBJ1-1; possible D gene TRBD1, 5 bases. The V and J ends lost 8 bases and 4 bases respectively, with 11 bases between them. Germline assignment: CDR1 LGHDT and CDR2 YNNKEL (reference sequence). This CDR3 contains 12 residues. The CDR3 is CASGKGSTEAFF. CDR3 nucleotides: TGTGCCAGCGGTAAGGGGTCCACTGAAGCTTTCTTT.

For this clone: The junction and the germline gene differ at one end; a read error may be behind it. The chain combines TRBV6-1 with TRBJ1-2; TRBD1 might be the D (6 bases). The CDR3 sequence is 13 residues long. Germline CDR1 MNHNS, CDR2 SASEGT. This CDR3 is CASNEGTNYGYTF. The CDR3 coding sequence is TGTGCCAGCAATGAAGGGACAAACTATGGCTACACCTTC.

The chain joins TRBV27 to TRBJ1-3, with a tentative D call TRBD1 (5 bases). The CDR3 extends over 14 amino acids. V dropped 4 bases and J dropped 4 bases, with 11 bases sitting between them. CDR1 is MNHEY and CDR2 is SMNVEV in the germline V gene (reference sequence). The CDR3 here is CASSSTGGGNTIYF. CDR3 DNA sequence: TGTGCCAGCAGTTCCACAGGCGGCGGAAACACCATATATTTT.

V and J are TRBV11-2 and TRBJ2-5; TRBD2 matches 9 bases. Trimming took 1 base from V and 6 from J; bases not matched to a gene: 6. In germline, CDR1 is SGHAT, CDR2 FQNNGV. This CDR3 spans 15 amino acids. CDR3 region: CASSLVGTSRKTQYF. As DNA, the CDR3 is TGTGCCAGCAGCTTAGTGGGGACTAGCAGGAAGACCCAGTACTTC. Combining the CDR3 with reference TRBV11-2 and TRBJ2-5 gives the whole variable domain EAGVAQSPRYKIIEKRQSVAFWCNPISGHATLYWYQQILGQGPKLLIQFQNNGVVDDSQLPKDRFSAERLKGVDSTLKIQPAKLEDSAVYLCASSLVGTSRKTQYFGPGTRLLVL.

The genes are TRBV19 and TRBJ2-4, with TRBD1 as a possible D gene (6 bases). CDR1 is LNHDA and CDR2 is SQIVND in the germline V gene (reference sequence). Trimming left V 8 bases short and J 0 bases short, with 14 bases between. The CDR3 contains 15 residues. Here the CDR3 DNA reads TGTGCCAGTCACGAGGGGGTGGGAGCCAAAAACATTCAGTACTTC. Protein product: CASHEGVGAKNIQYF.

V gene TRBV12-3 or TRBV12-4 combines with J gene TRBJ2-5; the D gene is possibly TRBD2 (5 bases). The CDR3 is 13 residues long. Between the trimmed V and J ends, which lost 7 bases and 2 bases, there was a span of 11 bases. The chain's CDR3 is CASTRGSQETQYF. CDR3 bases: TGTGCCAGCACCCGAGGGAGTCAAGAGACCCAGTACTTC.

This clone was detected only a few times. This chain links TRBV5-4 with TRBJ2-7; no definite D call. Deletions cut 0 bases from V and 1 base from J, with 5 bases between. The CDR3 covers 13 residues. Germline CDR1 SGHNT, CDR2 YYREEE (reference sequence). The CDR3 region is CASSLGQSYEQYF. CDR3 bases: TGTGCCAGCAGCTTGGGGCAGTCCTACGAGCAGTACTTC. The variable domain in full, with the rest retrieved from reference TRBV5-4 and TRBJ2-7, is ETGVTQSPTHLIKTRGQQVTLRCSSQSGHNTVSWYQQALGQGPQFIFQYYREEENGRGNFPPRFSGLQFPNYSSELNVNALELDDSALYLCASSLGQSYEQYFGPGTRLTVT.

The chain uses TRBV5-1 and TRBJ2-7; D might be TRBD1 (6 bases). Trimming left V 4 bases short and J 3 bases short, with 14 bases between. Germline CDR1 is SGHRS and CDR2 is YFSETQ. The CDR3 is 14 residues long. The CDR3, as DNA: TGCGCCAGCAGCATACCGGGACAAATCTACGAGCAGTACTTC. Its protein is CASSIPGQIYEQYF.

In this sample, this clone turned up many times. Additional DNA sequences in this sample encode the identical CDR3. This chain connects TRBV3-1 (or the pseudogene TRBV3-2) to TRBJ2-5; D perhaps matches TRBD2 (5 bases). The CDR3 contains 14 residues. The ends were cut back, 1 base at V and 5 bases at J, with 11 bases in the middle. Germline V gene data show CDR1 as LGHDT and CDR2 as YNNKEL (reference sequence). The CDR3 loop reads CASSQAGGPETQYF. The CDR3 DNA is TGTGCCAGCAGCCAAGCCGGCGGGCCGGAGACCCAGTACTTC.

J is TRBJ1-3 and V is TRBV11-2; tentative D call: TRBD1 (5 bases). Trimming pared 3 bases from V and 4 bases from J, leaving 13 bases between. The CDR3 consists of 15 residues. Germline V gene lookup returns CDR1 SGHAT and CDR2 FQNNGV. The CDR3 protein is CASSFTGALGNTIYF. As DNA, the CDR3 is TGTGCCAGCAGCTTCACTGGGGCCCTCGGAAACACCATATATTTT.

For this clone: The sample contains more than one DNA sequence encoding this CDR3. The genes are TRBV27 and TRBJ1-2; 9 bases match TRBD1. The junction had 4 bases not matched to a gene; V was cut back by 6 bases and J by 2 bases. The CDR3 contains 14 residues. Germline V lookup: CDR1 MNHEY, CDR2 SMNVEV (reference sequence). As DNA, the CDR3 is TGTGCCAGCAGCTTACAGGGGGCGAACTATGGCTACACCTTC. It specifies CASSLQGANYGYTF.

The chain uses TRBV4-1 and TRBJ2-2, with D possibly TRBD1 on 5 matching bases. Germline CDR1 MGHRA, CDR2 YSYEKL. This CDR3 has 16 residues. V shed 4 bases and J shed 6 bases, with 18 bases lying between them. The DNA of the CDR3 is TGCGCCAGCAGCCCAGACTTAGGGGCTAACGCCGGGGAGCTGTTTTTT. Amino acid sequence: CASSPDLGANAGELFF.

The rearrangement uses TRBV3-1 (or the pseudogene TRBV3-2) and TRBJ2-4; D remains unclear. The V end was cut by 4 bases, the J end by 8 bases, with 15 bases between. The CDR3 is 14 amino acids. Germline loops: CDR1 LGHDT, CDR2 YNNKEL (reference sequence). CDR3 in DNA: TGTGCCAGCAGCCCCCCGACCCCTGCGGACATTCAGTACTTC. Translation: CASSPPTPADIQYF.

This clone showed up just once. The chain has TRBV7-6 and TRBJ2-5; 8 bases are a match to TRBD2. With 6 bases clipped from V and 5 bases from J, the junction kept 14 bases outside the gene matches. The CDR3 consists of 16 residues. Germline CDR1 is SGHVS and CDR2 is FNYEAQ. The CDR3 coding sequence is TGTGCCAGCAGTCCCCCCGTGCGGGGGGTGGGGGAGACCCAGTACTTC. Translation: CASSPPVRGVGETQYF. Supplemented by reference TRBV7-6 and TRBJ2-5, the full variable domain reads GAGVSQSPRYKVTKRGQDVALRCDPISGHVSLYWYRQALGQGPEFLTYFNYEAQQDKSGLPNDRFSAERPEGSISTLTIQRTEQRDSAMYRCASSPPVRGVGETQYFGPGTRLLVL.